This paragraph covers one T cell receptor (beta chain) sequence. What it binds is not known. Clones were sequenced by immunoSEQ multiplex PCR, and TCRdb holds only the in-frame ones, with some missing. The repertoire includes nearly 200,000 clones, about 93% of them detected once, and 0.95% to 1.1% sits in the top ten. This entry is derived from a study of T cell responses to AZD1222 COVID-19 vaccine. Findings of the study overall: Spike regions recognized by vaccine-associated CD4 TCRs spanned the protein, led by 160-218 and 743-854. Unmutated regions of variants are reportedly targeted by nearly half of spike-specific TCRs. Repertoire collection took place solely once the T cell response had peaked. Compared with day 0, the breadth and depth of the Spike-specific TCR repertoire rose significantly after two doses of AZD1222.

CDR1 SGHDT and CDR2 YYEEEE come from the germline V gene. With 2 bases removed from V and 7 bases from J, the gap between germline ends came to 9 bases. The CDR3 has 12 residues. The origin of this receptor is an adult who received the AZD1222 COVID-19 vaccine. The chain links TRBV5-6 to TRBJ1-2; no reliable D call. Sequencing was performed on peripheral blood, taken 28 days after the second AZD1222 dose. The CDR3: CASSLWEGGYTF. The CDR3 DNA reads as TGTGCCAGCAGCTTATGGGAGGGTGGCTACACCTTC.